This T cell receptor beta chain was sequenced in a study of blood T cell repertoires in COVID-19. Trimming left V 6 bases short and J 7 bases short, with 9 bases between. This CDR3 is 11 amino acids long. The data were produced by immunoSEQ multiplex PCR, yet TCRdb's version contains in-frame clones alone and is incomplete. Counted here are roughly 400,000 clones, 88% occurring once; the ten biggest clones make up 1.4% to 1.5%. Sequences were obtained from PBMCs or T cells enriched from blood (not recorded which). V usage is TRBV12-3 or TRBV12-4 and J usage is TRBJ1-1; possible D gene TRBD1, 5 bases. The TCR originated in a woman aged 18-30 years who had been exposed to COVID-19. The CDR3: CASRRGGEAFF. The DNA of the CDR3 is TGTGCCAGCAGACGGGGGGGTGAAGCTTTCTTT.